This entry features one TCR beta chain sequence. Profiling relied on immunoSEQ multiplex PCR, and the TCRdb table lists in-frame clones only, not all of them. The sample holds tens of thousands of clones, less than 90% seen once. Trimming stripped 5 bases from V and 2 bases from J, with 13 bases between. Germline-derived CDR1 and CDR2 are SGHNT and YENEEA. The CDR3 is made up of 16 amino acids. This entry is derived from a study of blood T cell repertoires in COVID-19. About the study: Whether acute or convalescent, the COVID-19 samples came from the United States, Italy and Spain.

The chain uses TRBV11-3 and TRBJ1-6; D might be TRBD1 (5 bases). Sequences were obtained from peripheral blood. The clonotype was recovered from a woman of 80 years or more with acute or convalescent COVID-19. CDR3 nucleotides: TGTGCCAGCAGCGAAGGCAGGGTTACCTATAATTCACCCCTCCACTTT. It yields the protein CASSEGRVTYNSPLHF. Looking up the rest from reference TRBV11-3 and TRBJ1-6 gives the full variable domain: EAGVVQSPRYKIIEKKQPVAFWCNPISGHNTLYWYLQNLGQGPELLIRYENEEAVDDSQLPKDRFSAERLKGVDSTLKIQPAELGDSAVYLCASSEGRVTYNSPLHFGNGTRLTVT.